This T cell receptor (beta chain) was retrieved from a study of cytomegalovirus exposure and HLA in healthy donors. V shed 1 base and J 9 bases; nucleotides not matched to a gene: 9. Germline-derived CDR1 and CDR2 are SGHRS and YFSETQ. The CDR3 is 15 amino acids. The PCR was carried out with 60 Vbeta primers and 13 Jbeta primers. Sequencing was performed with immunoSEQ multiplex PCR; in TCRdb, only in-frame clones are kept and a portion is missing. Among about 70,000 clones, just over 85% were seen once, and the ten largest hold just under 2%. Nominally healthy donors were sampled, though unrecorded immune exposures were likely.

V gene TRBV5-1 combines with J gene TRBJ2-1, with 8 bases aligning to TRBD1. Sequenced sample: PBMCs. This clonotype originated in a woman in her 30s in good health and CMV-seronegative. This chain's CDR3 is CASSLTAGTGVEQFF. CDR3 nucleotide sequence: TGCGCCAGCAGCTTGACAGCCGGGACAGGAGTTGAGCAGTTCTTC.